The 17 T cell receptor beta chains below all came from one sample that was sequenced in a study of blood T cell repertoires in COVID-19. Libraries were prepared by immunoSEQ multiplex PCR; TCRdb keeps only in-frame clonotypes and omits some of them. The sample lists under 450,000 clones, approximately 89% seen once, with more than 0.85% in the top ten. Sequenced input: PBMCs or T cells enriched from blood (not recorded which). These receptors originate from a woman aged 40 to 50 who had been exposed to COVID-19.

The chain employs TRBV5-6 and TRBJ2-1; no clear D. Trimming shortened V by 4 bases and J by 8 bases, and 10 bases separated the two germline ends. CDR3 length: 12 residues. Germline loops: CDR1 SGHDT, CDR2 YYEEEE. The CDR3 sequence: CASSLGVDEQFF. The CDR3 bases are TGTGCCAGCAGCCTGGGCGTCGATGAGCAGTTCTTC.

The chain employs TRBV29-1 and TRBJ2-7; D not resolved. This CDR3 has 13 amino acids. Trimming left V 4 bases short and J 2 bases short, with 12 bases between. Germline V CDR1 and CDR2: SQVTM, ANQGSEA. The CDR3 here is CSVATNRAYEQYF. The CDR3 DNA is TGCAGCGTTGCGACAAACAGAGCCTACGAGCAGTACTTC.

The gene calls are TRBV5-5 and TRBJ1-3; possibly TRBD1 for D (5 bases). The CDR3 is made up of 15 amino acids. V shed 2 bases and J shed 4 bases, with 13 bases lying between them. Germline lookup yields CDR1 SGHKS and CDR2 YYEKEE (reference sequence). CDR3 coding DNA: TGTGCCAGCAGCTTCAGGGTAGTCCCCGGAAACACCATATATTTT. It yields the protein CASSFRVVPGNTIYF.

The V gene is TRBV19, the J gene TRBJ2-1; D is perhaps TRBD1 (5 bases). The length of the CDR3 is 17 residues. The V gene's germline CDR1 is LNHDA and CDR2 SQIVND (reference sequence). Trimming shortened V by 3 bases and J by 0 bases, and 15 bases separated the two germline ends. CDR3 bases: TGTGCCAGTAGTATCTTATTGGGGCAGAGCTCCTACAATGAGCAGTTCTTC. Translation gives CASSILLGQSSYNEQFF. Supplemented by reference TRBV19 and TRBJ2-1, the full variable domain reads DGGITQSPKYLFRKEGQNVTLSCEQNLNHDAMYWYRQDPGQGLRLIYYSQIVNDFQKGDIAEGYSVSREKKESFPLTVTSAQKNPTAFYLCASSILLGQSSYNEQFFGPGTRLTVL.

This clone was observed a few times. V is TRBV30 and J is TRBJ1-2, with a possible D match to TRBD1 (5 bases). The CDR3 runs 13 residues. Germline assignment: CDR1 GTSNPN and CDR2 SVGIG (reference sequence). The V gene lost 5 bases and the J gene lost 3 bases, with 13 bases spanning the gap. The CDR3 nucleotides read TGTGCCTGGGACCCACAGGTAGACTATGGCTACACCTTC. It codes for CAWDPQVDYGYTF.

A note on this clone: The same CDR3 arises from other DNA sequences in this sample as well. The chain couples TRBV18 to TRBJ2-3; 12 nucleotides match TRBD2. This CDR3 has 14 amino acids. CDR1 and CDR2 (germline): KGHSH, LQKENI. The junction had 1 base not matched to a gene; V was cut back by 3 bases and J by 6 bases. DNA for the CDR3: TGTGCCAGCTCACCCGGACTAGCGGGGGATACGCAGTATTTT. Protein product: CASSPGLAGDTQYF. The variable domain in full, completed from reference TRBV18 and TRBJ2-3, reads NAGVMQNPRHLVRRRGQEARLRCSPMKGHSHVYWYRQLPEEGLKFMVYLQKENIIDESGMPKERFSAEFPKEGPSILRIQQVVRGDSAAYFCASSPGLAGDTQYFGPGTRLTVL.

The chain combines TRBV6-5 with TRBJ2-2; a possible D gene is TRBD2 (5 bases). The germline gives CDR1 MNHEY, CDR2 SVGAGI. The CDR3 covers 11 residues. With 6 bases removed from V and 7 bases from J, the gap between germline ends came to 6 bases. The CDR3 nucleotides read TGTGCCAGCAGCGGGGACGGGGAGCTGTTTTTT. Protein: CASSGDGELFF.

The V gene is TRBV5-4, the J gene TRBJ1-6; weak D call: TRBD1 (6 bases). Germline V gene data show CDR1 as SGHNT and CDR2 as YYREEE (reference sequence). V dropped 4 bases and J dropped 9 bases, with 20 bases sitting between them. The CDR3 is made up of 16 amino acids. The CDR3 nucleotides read TGTGCCAGCAGCGAAACAGGGTGGGATCGAGGTTCACCCCTCCACTTT. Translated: CASSETGWDRGSPLHF.

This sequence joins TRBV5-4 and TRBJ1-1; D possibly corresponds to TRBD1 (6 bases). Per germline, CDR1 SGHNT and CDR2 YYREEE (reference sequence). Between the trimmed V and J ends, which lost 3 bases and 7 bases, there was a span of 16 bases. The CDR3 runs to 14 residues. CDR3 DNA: TGTGCCAGCAGCTCAGGCCAGGGGCGCGTTGAAGCTTTCTTT. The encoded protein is CASSSGQGRVEAFF.

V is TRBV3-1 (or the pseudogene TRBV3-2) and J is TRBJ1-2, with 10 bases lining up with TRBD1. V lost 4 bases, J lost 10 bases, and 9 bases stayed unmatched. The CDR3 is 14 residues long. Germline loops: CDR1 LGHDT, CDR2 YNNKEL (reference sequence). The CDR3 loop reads CASSLTGGSPIYTF. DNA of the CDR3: TGTGCCAGCAGCCTGACAGGGGGCTCCCCCATCTACACCTTC.

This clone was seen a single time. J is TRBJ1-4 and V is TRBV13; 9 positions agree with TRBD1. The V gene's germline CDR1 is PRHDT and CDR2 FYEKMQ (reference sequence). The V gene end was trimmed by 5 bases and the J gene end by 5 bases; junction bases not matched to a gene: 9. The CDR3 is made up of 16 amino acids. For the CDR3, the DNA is TGTGCCAGCAGCCTTCGGGGACAGGGAGCCAATGAAAAACTGTTTTTT. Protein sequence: CASSLRGQGANEKLFF.

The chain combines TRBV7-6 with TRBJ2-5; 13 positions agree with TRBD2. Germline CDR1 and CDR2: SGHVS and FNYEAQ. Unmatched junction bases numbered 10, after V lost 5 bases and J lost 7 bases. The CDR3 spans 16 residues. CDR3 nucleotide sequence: TGTGCCAGCAGCCCCCGGGGACTAGCGGGGCTCGGGACCCAGTACTTC. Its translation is CASSPRGLAGLGTQYF.

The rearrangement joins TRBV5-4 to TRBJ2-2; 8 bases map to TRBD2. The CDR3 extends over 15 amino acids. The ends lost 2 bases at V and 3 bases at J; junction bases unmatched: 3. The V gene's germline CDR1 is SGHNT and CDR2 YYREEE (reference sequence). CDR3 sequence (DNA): TGTGCCAGCAGCTTCCGGGGGGGGGACACCGGGGAGCTGTTTTTT. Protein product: CASSFRGGDTGELFF.

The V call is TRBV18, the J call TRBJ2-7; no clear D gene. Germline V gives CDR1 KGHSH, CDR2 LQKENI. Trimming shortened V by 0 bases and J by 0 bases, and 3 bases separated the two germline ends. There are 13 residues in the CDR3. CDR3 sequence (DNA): TGTGCCAGCTCACCACCCGGCTCCTACGAGCAGTACTTC. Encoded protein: CASSPPGSYEQYF.

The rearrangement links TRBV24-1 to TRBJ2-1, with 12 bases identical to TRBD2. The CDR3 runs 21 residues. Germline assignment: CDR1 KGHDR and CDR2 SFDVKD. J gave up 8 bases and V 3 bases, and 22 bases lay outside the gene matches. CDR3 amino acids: CATSDPTWGGGASGRADEQFF. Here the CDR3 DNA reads TGTGCCACCAGTGATCCAACTTGGGGCGGGGGCGCTAGCGGGAGGGCAGATGAGCAGTTCTTC.

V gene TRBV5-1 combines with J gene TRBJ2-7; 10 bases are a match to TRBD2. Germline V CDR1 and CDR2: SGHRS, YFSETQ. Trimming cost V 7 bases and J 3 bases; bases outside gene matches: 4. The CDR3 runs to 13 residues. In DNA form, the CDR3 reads TGCGCCAGCCAAAGACTAGCGGGCTACGAGCAGTACTTC. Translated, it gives CASQRLAGYEQYF.

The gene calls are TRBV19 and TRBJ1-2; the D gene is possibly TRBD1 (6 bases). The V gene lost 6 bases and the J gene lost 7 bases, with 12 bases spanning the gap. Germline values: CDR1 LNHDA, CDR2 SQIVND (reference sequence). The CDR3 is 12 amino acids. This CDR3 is CASRNREPGYTF. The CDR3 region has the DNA TGTGCCAGTAGAAACAGGGAACCTGGCTACACCTTC.